This T cell receptor (beta chain) was sequenced for a study of blood T cell repertoires in COVID-19. Background on the study: Material from acute and convalescent COVID-19 was sourced from the United States, Italy and Spain. Nucleic acid was either cDNA or gDNA, and it came from T cells, B-cell-depleted T cells, or PBMCs.

Generated by immunoSEQ multiplex PCR, the TCRdb table keeps only in-frame clones and is missing some. The sample lists approximately 270,000 clones, approximately 85% occurring once. Assignments of participants to cohorts depended upon their own reported clinical history. Before being deemed recovered, Cohort 3 donors had two negative PCRs, clearance, or symptom resolution. V was clipped by 5 bases and J by 0 bases, with 12 bases between them. CDR3 length: 15 residues. CDR1 and CDR2 from the germline V gene are SGHKS and YYEKEE (reference sequence). The V call is TRBV5-5, the J call TRBJ1-5; TRBD1 might be the D (5 bases). This TCR was sampled from a woman aged 50 to 60 who had recovered from COVID-19. Sequenced sample: PBMCs or T cells enriched from blood (not recorded which). The chain's CDR3 is CASRIGHPSNQPQHF. In DNA, the CDR3 is TGTGCCAGCAGAATCGGACACCCTAGCAATCAGCCCCAGCATTTT.